These T cell receptor beta chains were read from a single sample in a study of shared clonotypes between healthy human individuals. Data came from immunoSEQ multiplex PCR; TCRdb stores just in-frame clones and leaves some out. This table holds nearly 600,000 clones, over 95% found once. The sample consisted of naive CD8+ T cells sorted from blood. The source of these receptors is a woman in her 30s in good health. The CDR3 runs from the conserved cysteine through the conserved F or W. A D gene is named only where the DNA matches it firmly.

TRBJ2-3	TRBD1	TRBV5-6	CASRMTGGAADTQYF	TGTGCCAGCAGGATGACAGGGGGCGCGGCAGATACGCAGTATTTT
TRBJ2-7	NA	TRBV28	CASSSGTDWVEQYF	TGTGCCAGCAGTTCCGGGACGGACTGGGTCGAGCAGTACTTC
TRBJ2-5	NA	TRBV7-9	CASSQNPGRETQYF	TGTGCCAGCAGCCAAAACCCGGGGCGAGAGACCCAGTACTTC
TRBJ2-5	NA	TRBV19	CASSIDLRTTETQYF	TGTGCCAGTAGTATTGATCTTCGGACTACAGAGACCCAGTACTTC
TRBJ2-5	NA	TRBV28	CATKSPSYPETQYF	TGTGCCACCAAATCCCCGTCTTATCCCGAGACCCAGTACTTC
TRBJ2-1	NA	TRBV29-1	CSVEFRYNEQFF	TGCAGCGTTGAATTCAGATACAATGAGCAGTTCTTC
TRBJ1-2	NA	TRBV29-1	CSPYQWDTALANYGYTF	TGCAGCCCATACCAGTGGGACACCGCTCTAGCTAACTATGGCTACACCTTC
TRBJ2-5	TRBD1	TRBV5-1	CASSALGTGGETQYF	TGCGCCAGCAGCGCCCTTGGGACAGGGGGGGAGACCCAGTACTTC
TRBJ2-7	TRBD1	TRBV7-2	CASSALWGQGAGEQYF	TGTGCCAGCAGCGCCCTTTGGGGACAGGGGGCGGGTGAGCAGTACTTC
TRBJ2-7	NA	TRBV4-1	CASSQGAGIEQYF	TGCGCCAGCAGCCAAGGCGCGGGGATCGAGCAGTACTTC
TRBJ2-5	NA	TRBV19	CASSIDPSGRETQYF	TGTGCCAGTAGTATAGATCCTTCAGGCCGGGAGACCCAGTACTTC
TRBJ2-7	NA	TRBV11-2	CASSLGTGSGEQYF	TGTGCCAGCAGCTTAGGTACAGGATCCGGGGAGCAGTACTTC
TRBJ2-4	TRBD1	TRBV7-9	CASSLTGGAKNIQYF	TGTGCCAGCAGCTTGACAGGGGGAGCCAAAAACATTCAGTACTTC
TRBJ2-7	NA	TRBV27	CASTPTPGSEQYF	TGTGCCAGCACCCCCACTCCGGGGTCCGAGCAGTACTTC
TRBJ1-2	NA	TRBV21-1	CASRKTGAGYGYTF	TGTGCCAGCAGGAAGACAGGGGCGGGCTATGGCTACACCTTC
TRBJ1-1	TRBD1	TRBV2	CASRDRTGAFF	TGTGCCAGCAGGGACCGGACAGGCGCTTTCTTT
TRBJ2-2	NA	TRBV28	CASSFRLWSTGELFF	TGTGCCAGCAGTTTCCGACTTTGGTCCACCGGGGAGCTGTTTTTT
TRBJ1-5	NA	TRBV2	CASSEGSGNQPQHF	TGTGCCAGCAGTGAAGGATCAGGGAATCAGCCCCAGCATTTT
TRBJ1-1	NA	TRBV5-6	CASSLFVGARTEAFF	TGTGCCAGCAGCTTATTCGTTGGGGCCAGGACTGAAGCTTTCTTT
TRBJ2-2	TRBD2	TRBV9	CASSVLSGGPTGELFF	TGTGCCAGCAGCGTTCTTTCGGGAGGGCCAACCGGGGAGCTGTTTTTT
TRBJ1-2	NA	TRBV28	CASIPKIANYGYTF	TGTGCCAGCATCCCAAAGATAGCTAACTATGGCTACACCTTC
TRBJ2-3	TRBD2	TRBV11-1	CASSQRAGESDTQYF	TGTGCCAGCAGCCAAAGAGCGGGAGAGTCAGATACGCAGTATTTT
TRBJ1-6	TRBD1	TRBV27	CASSFAGGNSPLHF	TGTGCCAGCAGTTTTGCAGGGGGGAATTCACCCCTCCACTTT
TRBJ2-5	TRBD1	TRBV5-6	CASSSGTGGRETQYF	TGTGCCAGCAGCTCGGGGACAGGGGGCCGAGAGACCCAGTACTTC